Following are 25 T cell receptor beta chains from one sample sequenced in a study of spatial heterogeneity in lung cancer. The study's findings and limits: Tracking of tumor mutation counts was seen in expanded intratumoral alpha and beta TCR counts.

No cognate antigen is known for these TCRs. Time point: sample taken at primary tumor resection. TCRdb fed the 5' RACE reads into MiXCR, producing one record per CDR3 protein. The profile shows roughly 10,000 distinct CDR3 sequences, roughly 12% of them singletons. Sequenced material: lung tumor tissue, taken at surgery. Every receptor here comes from a female donor with early-stage non-small cell lung cancer.

This clonotype is classed as medium-sized. V gene TRBV6-1 combines with J gene TRBJ1-1; D uncertain. Germline V gives CDR1 MNHNS, CDR2 SASEGT. The V end was cut by 11 bases, the J end by 3 bases, with 22 bases between. The CDR3 sequence is 15 residues long. The CDR3 is CAARIDYGSDTEAFF. CDR3 DNA: TGTGCCGCCCGAATTGATTACGGGTCCGACACTGAAGCTTTCTTT.

This clonotype was found many times. The rearrangement joins TRBV7-9 to TRBJ2-1; 10 nucleotides line up with TRBD2. The CDR3 covers 17 residues. CDR1 SEHNR and CDR2 FQNEAQ come from the germline V gene (reference sequence). V was pared by 5 bases and J by 6 bases, with 13 bases of the junction left unmatched. The CDR3 bases are TGTGCCAGCAGCCCCTCGAGACTAGCGGGTTCGAGCAATGAGCAGTTCTTC. The encoded protein is CASSPSRLAGSSNEQFF.

V gene TRBV6-2 or TRBV6-3 combines with J gene TRBJ2-3; D remains ambiguous. The CDR3 sequence is 13 residues long. Per germline, CDR1 MNHEY and CDR2 SVGEGT. Trimming pared 4 bases from V and 2 bases from J, leaving 7 bases between. The CDR3 sequence: CASSLSYTDTQYF. The CDR3 region has the DNA TGTGCCAGCAGTTTAAGTTACACAGATACGCAGTATTTT.

The sample holds a few counts of this clonotype. The chain combines TRBV20-1 with TRBJ2-5, with TRBD1 matching 7 bases. The length of the CDR3 is 15 residues. Per the germline V gene, CDR1 is DFQATT and CDR2 is SNEGSKA (reference sequence). V shed 4 bases, J shed 2 bases, and the junction held 10 bases outside the gene matches. As DNA, the CDR3 is TGCAGTGCTAAGAAGGCAGGGGGTGAACAAGAGACCCAGTACTTC. Its protein is CSAKKAGGEQETQYF.

This clonotype is medium-sized (0.01 to 0.1%) within its sample. The chain joins TRBV5-1 to TRBJ1-1; perhaps TRBD1 as D (5 bases). CDR1 and CDR2 (germline): SGHRS, YFSETQ. Trimming left V 7 bases short and J 0 bases short, with 13 bases between. The CDR3 totals 14 residues. In DNA, the CDR3 is TGCGCCAGCCAATGGGGGAACATGAACACTGAAGCTTTCTTT. Its translation: CASQWGNMNTEAFF. Looking up the rest from reference TRBV5-1 and TRBJ1-1 gives the full variable domain: KAGVTQTPRYLIKTRGQQVTLSCSPISGHRSVSWYQQTPGQGLQFLFEYFSETQRNKGNFPGRFSGRQFSNSRSEMNVSTLELGDSALYLCASQWGNMNTEAFFGQGTRLTVV.

The V gene is TRBV6-6, the J gene TRBJ2-1, with D possibly being TRBD2 (6 bases). The CDR3 has 16 amino acids. Per the germline V gene, CDR1 is MNHNY and CDR2 is SVGAGI (reference sequence). V was trimmed by 0 bases and J by 5 bases, leaving 14 bases between them. CDR3: CASSYSLSKRDNEQFF. CDR3 sequence (DNA): TGTGCCAGCAGTTACTCGTTGTCTAAGCGGGACAATGAGCAGTTCTTC.

This clonotype was picked up many times. V usage is TRBV27 and J usage is TRBJ2-7; 9 positions agree with TRBD2. The germline V gene has CDR1 MNHEY and CDR2 SMNVEV (reference sequence). The V segment lost 5 bases and the J segment 7 bases; nucleotides outside the gene matches: 15. The CDR3 is 16 residues long. The CDR3 loop is CASSGSGSLKVGEQYF. The CDR3 nucleotides are TGTGCCAGCAGTGGTAGCGGGAGCCTTAAGGTGGGAGAGCAGTACTTC.

The CDR3 is CASSLSPGGVGETQYF. DNA of the CDR3: TGCGCCAGCAGCTTGTCCCCGGGGGGCGTTGGAGAGACCCAGTACTTC. This sequence joins TRBV5-1 and TRBJ2-5; a weak D match, TRBD2 (7 bases). The V end lost 1 base, the J end lost 4 bases, and 17 bases lay between the germline ends. The V gene's germline CDR1 is SGHRS and CDR2 YFSETQ. The CDR3 runs to 16 residues.

This clonotype was observed a handful of times. V is TRBV12-5 and J is TRBJ2-1; D is possibly TRBD2 (6 bases). The CDR3 is 12 amino acids. Trimming left V 0 bases short and J 11 bases short, with 8 bases between. Germline lookup yields CDR1 LGHNT and CDR2 FRNRAP. The CDR3 loop reads CASGLVREKQFF. DNA for the CDR3: TGTGCTAGTGGTTTGGTACGGGAGAAGCAGTTCTTC.

This clonotype appeared a few times. V is TRBV24-1 and J is TRBJ1-2, with 12 positions matching TRBD1. CDR1 is KGHDR and CDR2 is SFDVKD in the germline V gene. CDR3 size: 16 residues. The V segment lost 3 bases and the J segment 3 bases; nucleotides outside the gene matches: 4. DNA for the CDR3: TGTGCCACCAGTGATCACGGGACAGGGGGCGACTATGGCTACACCTTC. Translating gives CATSDHGTGGDYGYTF.

As to this clonotype: Just one base apart from a much larger clone, this may be a read error. The rearrangement links TRBV16 to TRBJ1-5, with D uncertain. Germline V lookup: CDR1 KGHSY, CDR2 FQNENV. This CDR3 is 18 amino acids long. The V end lost 0 bases, the J end lost 3 bases, and 18 bases lay between the germline ends. The CDR3 protein is CASSQSLDAPKDNQPQHF. The CDR3, as DNA: TGTGCCAGCAGCCAATCCCTGGACGCCCCCAAGGACAATCAGCCCCAGCATTTT.

This clonotype rates as medium-sized. This chain links TRBV5-6 with TRBJ2-7, with TRBD2 as a possible D gene (5 bases). The germline gives CDR1 SGHDT, CDR2 YYEEEE. The CDR3 runs 12 residues. The V end lost 5 bases, the J end lost 4 bases, and 10 bases lay between the germline ends. The CDR3 nucleotides are TGTGCCAGCAGACACGGAGGTTACGAGCAGTACTTC. Its protein is CASRHGGYEQYF.

This clonotype was counted ten times or more. The chain is built from TRBV28 and TRBJ2-1, with D possibly TRBD1 on 6 matching bases. The CDR3 contains 11 residues. With 10 bases removed from V and 9 bases from J, the gap between germline ends came to 13 bases. Germline CDR1 and CDR2: MDHEN and SYDVKM. The CDR3 DNA reads TGTGCCACCTTACAGGGCCCTGAGCAGTTCTTC. Its protein product is CATLQGPEQFF.

This clonotype was observed at least ten times. DNA for the CDR3: TGTGCCAGCAGGCACAGGGGGACTAATGAAAAACTGTTTTTT. This codes for CASRHRGTNEKLFF. The chain links TRBV6-1 to TRBJ1-4; 8 nucleotides agree with TRBD1. Germline CDR1 is MNHNS and CDR2 is SASEGT. The CDR3 is 14 amino acids. J gave up 2 bases and V 6 bases, and 2 bases lay outside the gene matches.

Regarding this clonotype: This may stem from a read error, because a much larger clone lies one nucleotide away. The V and J genes are TRBV20-1 and TRBJ1-1; D gene ambiguous. The CDR3 is 14 residues long. V lost 7 bases to trimming and J lost 2 bases, with 17 bases between them. Germline V CDR1 and CDR2: DFQATT, SNEGSKA (reference sequence). The CDR3 nucleotides read TGCAGTGTCCGACCTCCTGGTGAAAACACTGAAGCTTTCTTT. It yields the protein CSVRPPGENTEAFF.

The chain joins TRBV18 to TRBJ1-5; a possible D gene is TRBD1 (6 bases). V lost 0 bases to trimming and J lost 0 bases, with 6 bases between them. The CDR3 spans 15 residues. The germline CDR1 and CDR2 sequences are KGHSH and LQKENI. The CDR3 DNA reads TGTGCCAGCTCACCACCGGGACATAGCAATCAGCCCCAGCATTTT. Protein: CASSPPGHSNQPQHF.

This chain joins TRBV20-1 and TRBJ1-5; 8 bases match TRBD1. The length of the CDR3 is 15 residues. V was clipped by 2 bases and J by 1 base; unmatched bases: 4. CDR1 DFQATT and CDR2 SNEGSKA come from the germline V gene (reference sequence). DNA for the CDR3: TGCAGTGCTAGACAGGGGGCGCGGAGCAATCAGCCCCAGCATTTT. Its protein product is CSARQGARSNQPQHF.

The chain links TRBV6-5 to TRBJ2-3, with D possibly being TRBD1 or TRBD2 (6 bases each). CDR1 is MNHEY and CDR2 is SVGAGI in the germline V gene. The CDR3 has 17 amino acids. The V end lost 5 bases, the J end lost 2 bases, and 20 bases lay between the germline ends. In nucleotides, the CDR3 is TGTGCCAGCAGTCCCCGGCCCCAGGGGACTCCCACAGATACGCAGTATTTT. Translated: CASSPRPQGTPTDTQYF.

This clonotype appeared a few times. This chain uses TRBV15 with TRBJ2-1; TRBD2 agrees at 12 bases. Germline V gene sequence: CDR1 LNHNV, CDR2 YYDKDF (reference sequence). Trimming cost V 0 bases and J 4 bases; bases outside gene matches: 10. This CDR3 has 19 residues. CDR3 in DNA: TGTGCCACCAGCAGAGATCGACTAGCGGGAGTAGGGGCTTACAATGAGCAGTTCTTC. Amino acids: CATSRDRLAGVGAYNEQFF. Supplemented by reference TRBV15 and TRBJ2-1, the full variable domain reads DAMVIQNPRYQVTQFGKPVTLSCSQTLNHNVMYWYQQKSSQAPKLLFHYYDKDFNNEADTPDNFQSRRPNTSFCFLDIRSPGLGDTAMYLCATSRDRLAGVGAYNEQFFGPGTRLTVL.

Ten or more counts support this clonotype. One end of the junction fails to match germline, which may point to a read error. The rearrangement joins TRBV7-7 to TRBJ2-5; tentatively, D is TRBD2 (5 bases). The CDR3 has 13 amino acids. Germline V gene lookup returns CDR1 SSHAT and CDR2 FNYEAQ (reference sequence). Here the CDR3 DNA reads TGTGCTAGCAGCTTAGCGAAGCGAGAGACCCAGTACTTC. Translation: CASSLAKRETQYF.

At least ten counts were recorded for this clonotype. The chain has TRBV28 and TRBJ2-5; TRBD2 agrees at 9 bases. Germline CDR1 reads MDHEN; CDR2 reads SYDVKM. CDR3 size: 17 residues. J was trimmed by 1 base and V by 4 bases; bases with no gene match: 10. In DNA form, the CDR3 reads TGTGCCAGCAGTTCGCGCGGGAGGGCCACAGTCCAAGAGACCCAGTACTTC. Protein product: CASSSRGRATVQETQYF. Complete variable domain (other parts from reference TRBV28 and TRBJ2-5): DVKVTQSSRYLVKRTGEKVFLECVQDMDHENMFWYRQDPGLGLRLIYFSYDVKMKEKGDIPEGYSVSREKKERFSLILESASTNQTSMYLCASSSRGRATVQETQYFGPGTRLLVL.

This clonotype was observed at least ten times. V usage is TRBV6-5 and J usage is TRBJ2-1; 8 nucleotides match TRBD2. This CDR3 contains 15 residues. Germline lookup yields CDR1 MNHEY and CDR2 SVGAGI. The ends lost 6 bases at V and 3 bases at J; junction bases unmatched: 7. CDR3 loop: CASSQGLGVYNEQFF. CDR3 bases: TGTGCCAGCAGCCAGGGACTAGGGGTCTACAATGAGCAGTTCTTC.

This clonotype was seen a handful of times. The CDR3 region is CASSEAGPLYGYTF. The DNA for the CDR3 is TGTGCCAGCAGTGAGGCAGGGCCCCTTTATGGCTACACCTTC. The V call is TRBV2, the J call TRBJ1-2, with TRBD1 as a possible D gene (5 bases). This CDR3 region has 14 residues. The V end was cut by 3 bases, the J end by 5 bases, with 13 bases between. The germline CDR1 and CDR2 sequences are SNHLY and FYNNEI.

V usage is TRBV21-1 and J usage is TRBJ2-5. TRBV21-1 is noted as a pseudogene. This CDR3 spans 16 amino acids. The CDR3 DNA reads TGTGCCAGCAGCAGGAGTGGGTTGAGACCCAGTGAGACCCAGTACTTC. It encodes CASSRSGLRPSETQYF.

This clonotype showed up just a few times. The gene calls are TRBV19 and TRBJ2-3; the D gene is possibly TRBD2 (6 bases). The CDR3 extends over 14 amino acids. In germline, CDR1 is LNHDA, CDR2 SQIVND (reference sequence). The V end was cut by 8 bases, the J end by 2 bases, with 14 bases between. The CDR3 loop reads CASAGRIPTDTQYF. The CDR3 DNA sequence: TGTGCCAGTGCGGGGAGAATACCCACAGATACGCAGTATTTT. Full variable domain (missing parts from reference TRBV19 and TRBJ2-3): DGGITQSPKYLFRKEGQNVTLSCEQNLNHDAMYWYRQDPGQGLRLIYYSQIVNDFQKGDIAEGYSVSREKKESFPLTVTSAQKNPTAFYLCASAGRIPTDTQYFGPGTRLTVL.